This T cell receptor beta chain was found in a study of blood T cell repertoires in COVID-19. Trimming pared 2 bases from V and 0 bases from J, leaving 2 bases between. This CDR3 is built from 12 residues. Per germline, CDR1 SGHDT and CDR2 YYEEEE. The study drew participants aged about 18 to 89 years from some 24 US areas. Methods used by the authors: Amplification of reference gene primers provided the estimated nucleated cell counts. This table comes from immunoSEQ multiplex PCR, and its TCRdb copy is limited to in-frame clones, with some not included. The DNA gave D and trimming, while V, J and clone size come from that table. Of around 330,000 clones in the sample, 89% were seen once.

The receptor comes from a woman between 35 and 50 years old who had recovered from COVID-19. Specimen: PBMCs or T cells enriched from blood (not recorded which). The V and J genes are TRBV5-6 and TRBJ1-1, with D hard to call. Here the CDR3 reads CASSFMNTEAFF. The CDR3, as DNA: TGTGCCAGCAGCTTTATGAACACTGAAGCTTTCTTT.